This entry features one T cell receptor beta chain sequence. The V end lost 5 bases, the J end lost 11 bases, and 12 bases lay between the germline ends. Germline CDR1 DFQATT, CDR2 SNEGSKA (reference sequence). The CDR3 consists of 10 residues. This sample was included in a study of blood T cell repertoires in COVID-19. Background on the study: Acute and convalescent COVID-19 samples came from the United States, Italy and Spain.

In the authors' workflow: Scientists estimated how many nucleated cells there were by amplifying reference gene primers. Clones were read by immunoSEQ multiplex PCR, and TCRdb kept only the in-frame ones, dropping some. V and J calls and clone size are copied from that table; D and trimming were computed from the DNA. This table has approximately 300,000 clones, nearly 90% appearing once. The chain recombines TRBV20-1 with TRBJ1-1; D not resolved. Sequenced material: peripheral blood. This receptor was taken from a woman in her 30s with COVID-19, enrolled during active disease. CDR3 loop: CSAARVRAFF. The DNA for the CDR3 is TGCAGTGCTGCGCGAGTGAGGGCTTTCTTT.